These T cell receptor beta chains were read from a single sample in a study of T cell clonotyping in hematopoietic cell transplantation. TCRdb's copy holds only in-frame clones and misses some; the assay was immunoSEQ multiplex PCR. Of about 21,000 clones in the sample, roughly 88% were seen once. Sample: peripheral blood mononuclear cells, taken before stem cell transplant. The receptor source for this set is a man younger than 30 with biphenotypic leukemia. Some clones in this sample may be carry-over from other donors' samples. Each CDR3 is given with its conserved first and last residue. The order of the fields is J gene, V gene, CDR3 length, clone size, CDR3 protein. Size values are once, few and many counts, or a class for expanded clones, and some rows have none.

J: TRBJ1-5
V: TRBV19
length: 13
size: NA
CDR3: CASDATGNQPQHF

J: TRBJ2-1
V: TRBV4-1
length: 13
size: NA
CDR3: CASSQFETFEQFF

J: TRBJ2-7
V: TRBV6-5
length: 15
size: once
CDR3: CASSYSGGSEHEQYF

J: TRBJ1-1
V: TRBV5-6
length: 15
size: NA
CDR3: CASSSLGQLNTEAFF

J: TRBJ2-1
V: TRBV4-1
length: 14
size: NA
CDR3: CASSLHQDYNEQFF

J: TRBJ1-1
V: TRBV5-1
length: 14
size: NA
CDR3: CASSLAGGNTEAFF

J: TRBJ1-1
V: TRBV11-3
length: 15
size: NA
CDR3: CASSPRTGMNTEAFF

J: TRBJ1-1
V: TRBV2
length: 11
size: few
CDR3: CASRPNTEAFF

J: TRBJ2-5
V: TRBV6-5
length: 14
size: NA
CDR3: CASSVAGSIGTQYF

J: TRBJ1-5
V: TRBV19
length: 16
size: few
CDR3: CASSRDSGYSNQPQHF

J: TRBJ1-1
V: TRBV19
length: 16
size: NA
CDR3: CASSRTGGAKDTEAFF

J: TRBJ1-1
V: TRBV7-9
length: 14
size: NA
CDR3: CASSEQGSNTEAFF

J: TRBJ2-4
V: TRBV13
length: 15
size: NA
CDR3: CASSSLGQGDSIQYF

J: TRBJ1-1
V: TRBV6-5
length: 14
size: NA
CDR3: CASSYSGGVTEAFF

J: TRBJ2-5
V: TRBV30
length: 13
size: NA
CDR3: CAWEPGGRETQYF

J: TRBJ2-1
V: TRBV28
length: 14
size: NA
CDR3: CASIGGGSYNEQFF

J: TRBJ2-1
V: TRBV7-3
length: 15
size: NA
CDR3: CASSSAGWGVNEQFF

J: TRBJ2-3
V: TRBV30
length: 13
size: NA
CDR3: CAWSARGQGPKYF

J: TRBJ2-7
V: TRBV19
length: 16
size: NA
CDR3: CASSISRTGDPYEQYF

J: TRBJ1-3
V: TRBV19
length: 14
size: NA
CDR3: CATSTGTEGNTIYF

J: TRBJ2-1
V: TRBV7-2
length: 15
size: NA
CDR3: CASSSTPGLENEQFF

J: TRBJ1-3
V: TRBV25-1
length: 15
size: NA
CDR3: CASSVSRGPGNTIYF

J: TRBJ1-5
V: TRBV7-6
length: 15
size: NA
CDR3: CASSLGGWGNQPQHF

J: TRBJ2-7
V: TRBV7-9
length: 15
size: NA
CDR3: CASSSVLPHDYEQYF

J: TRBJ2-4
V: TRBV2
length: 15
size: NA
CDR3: CASRDGGSPYNIQYF

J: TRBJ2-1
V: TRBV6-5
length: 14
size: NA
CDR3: CARRDGRSYNEQFF

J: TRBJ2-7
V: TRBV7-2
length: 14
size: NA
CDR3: CASSLSSGDYEQYF

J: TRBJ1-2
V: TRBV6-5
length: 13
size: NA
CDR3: CASSFTRSDGYTF

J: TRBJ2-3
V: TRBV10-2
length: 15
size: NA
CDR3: CASSEGANFKDTQYF

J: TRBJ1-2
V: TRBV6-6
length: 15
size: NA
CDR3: CASSPLGTANYGYTF

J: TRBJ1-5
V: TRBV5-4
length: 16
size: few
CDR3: CASSHTDRGFNQPQHF

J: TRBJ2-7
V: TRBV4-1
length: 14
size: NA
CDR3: CASSHVPSSYEQYF

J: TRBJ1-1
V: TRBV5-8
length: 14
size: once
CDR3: CASSLRGAETEAFF

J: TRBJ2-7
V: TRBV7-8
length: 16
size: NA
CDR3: CASSLRGTGRAGEQYF

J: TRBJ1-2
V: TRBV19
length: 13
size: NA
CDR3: CASSIPGNPVSTF

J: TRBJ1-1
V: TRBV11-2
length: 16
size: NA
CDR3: CASSGHRTIMNTEAFF

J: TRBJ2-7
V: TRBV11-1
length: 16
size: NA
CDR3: CASSPTGTSGAYEQYF

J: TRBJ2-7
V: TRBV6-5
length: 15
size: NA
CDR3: CASSYSTGGTYEQYF

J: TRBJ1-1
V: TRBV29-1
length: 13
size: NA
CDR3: CSAAEQGGTEAFF

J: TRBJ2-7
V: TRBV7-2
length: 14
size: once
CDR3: CASSMPDRGPEPYF

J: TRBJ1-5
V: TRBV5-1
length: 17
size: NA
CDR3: CASSLAPRGDHLGPQHF

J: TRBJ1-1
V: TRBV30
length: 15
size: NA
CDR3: CAWTQGLGVNTEAFF

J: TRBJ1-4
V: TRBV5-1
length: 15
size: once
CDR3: CASSFNTPSNEKLFF

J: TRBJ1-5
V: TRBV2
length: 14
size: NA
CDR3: CASSVGGGNQPQHF

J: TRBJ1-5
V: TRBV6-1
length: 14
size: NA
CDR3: CASSEGKGVQPQHF

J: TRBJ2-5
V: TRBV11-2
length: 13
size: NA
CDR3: CASSALGRETQYF

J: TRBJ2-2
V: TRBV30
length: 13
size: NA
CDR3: CAWSPYGTGELFF

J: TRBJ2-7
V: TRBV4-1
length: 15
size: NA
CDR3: CASSLSGLGIYEQYF

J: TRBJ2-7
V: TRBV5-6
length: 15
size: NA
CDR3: CASSHISHLGVGQYF

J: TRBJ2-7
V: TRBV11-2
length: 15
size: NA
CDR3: CASSSDFRESYEQYF

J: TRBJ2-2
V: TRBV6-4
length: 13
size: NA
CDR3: CASSDSSTGELFF

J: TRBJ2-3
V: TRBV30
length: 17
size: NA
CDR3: CAWMDPATLPLTDTQYF

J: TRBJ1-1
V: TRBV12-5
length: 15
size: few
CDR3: CASGLGQGANTEAFF

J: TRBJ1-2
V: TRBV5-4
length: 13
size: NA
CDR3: CASSPDGYYGYTF

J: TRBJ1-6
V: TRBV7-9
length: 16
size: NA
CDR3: CASSQGGARDNSPLHF